These 5 T cell receptor beta chains originate from one sample sequenced in a study of metastatic and nonmetastatic thyroid tumors. Before thyroid surgery, none of the patients had received any treatment. Using MiXCR, TCRdb re-called clones from the PCR reads. The sample has fewer than 15,000 clones; about 29% are singletons. The sequencing input was tumor tissue. These receptors were taken from a male donor with papillary thyroid cancer or a benign thyroid nodule (not recorded which). Some clones in this sample may be carry-over from other donors' samples.

This clone has ten or more counts. A read error may account for a junction end that differs from germline. J is TRBJ2-5 and V is TRBV28; tentatively, D is TRBD2 (7 bases). The CDR3 runs 15 residues. The germline gives CDR1 MDHEN, CDR2 SYDVKM. The CDR3 region is CASSNAGGPQKTQYF. For the CDR3, the DNA is TGTGCCAGCAGTAATGCCGGGGGGCCCCAAAAGACCCAGTACTTC.

The chain recombines TRBV6-1 with TRBJ2-3; a possible D gene is TRBD2 (6 bases). Trimming took 5 bases from V and 6 from J, leaving 15 bases between them. The germline CDR1 and CDR2 sequences are MNHNS and SASEGT. There are 14 residues in the CDR3. The CDR3 here is CASSRGGAPDTQYF. CDR3 DNA sequence: TGTGCCAGCAGTAGGGGCGGGGCCCCGGATACGCAGTATTTT.

This clone came up a few times. Sequence at one end of the junction differs from germline and may be a read error. The rearrangement joins TRBV19 to TRBJ1-2, with D unresolved. Germline V gene lookup returns CDR1 LNHDA and CDR2 SQIVND (reference sequence). The CDR3 is made up of 12 amino acids. CDR3 protein: CAISIGSDGYTF. CDR3 bases: TGTGCCATTAGTATAGGCAGTGATGGCTACACCTTC.

This clone was counted many times. The chain couples TRBV20-1 to TRBJ1-2; 9 positions agree with TRBD1. Germline CDR1 and CDR2: DFQATT and SNEGSKA (reference sequence). Trimming took 3 bases from V and 8 from J; bases not matched to a gene: 16. The CDR3 spans 16 residues. Here the CDR3 reads CSASPTDQQGARGYTF. The DNA for the CDR3 is TGCAGTGCTAGCCCGACAGACCAACAGGGGGCGAGGGGCTACACCTTC.

A few counts support this clone. The rearrangement uses TRBV19 and TRBJ2-5; unclear D gene. Trimming left V 2 bases short and J 5 bases short, with 12 bases between. Germline CDR1 LNHDA, CDR2 SQIVND (reference sequence). The CDR3 is 14 amino acids. Here the CDR3 DNA reads TGTGCCAGTAGTATATCCCTGGGGTCGGAGACCCAGTACTTC. It translates to CASSISLGSETQYF.